A selection of T cell receptor beta chains follows, all from one sample in a study of B cell selection in AIRE deficiency. Libraries were prepared by immunoSEQ multiplex PCR; TCRdb keeps only in-frame clonotypes and omits some of them. Of roughly 14,000 clones listed, 85% to 95% are singletons. Input material: Tregs sorted from PBMCs. The receptors derive from a human donor with AIRE deficiency. CDR3s include the opening cysteine and the closing phenylalanine or tryptophan. The D gene is left open where the match is weak. A clone size is listed for some rows: how often the clone was seen (once, few, many), or a class if it is expanded.

size,V,J,D,CDR3,DNA
.,TRBV19,TRBJ2-1,.,CASSIGVGQFF,TGTGCCAGTAGTATCGGCGTCGGGCAGTTCTTC
.,TRBV7-9,TRBJ2-2,TRBD1,CASSRGTGMNTGELFF,TGTGCCAGCAGCCGCGGGACAGGGATGAACACCGGGGAGCTGTTTTTT
.,TRBV6-6,TRBJ1-5,TRBD1,CASSSRDRGFGQPQHF,TGTGCCAGCAGTTCTCGGGACAGGGGTTTCGGTCAGCCCCAGCATTTT
.,TRBV5-1,TRBJ2-1,.,CASSLRPNEQFF,TGCGCCAGCAGCTTACGACCGAATGAGCAGTTCTTC
.,TRBV27,TRBJ1-6,.,CASRPYLGGPSPLHF,TGTGCCAGCAGACCCTACCTCGGGGGGCCTTCACCCCTCCACTTT
.,TRBV7-3,TRBJ2-1,TRBD2,CASSSHRIAGGHGEQFF,TGTGCCAGCAGCTCGCATCGAATAGCGGGAGGGCACGGTGAGCAGTTCTTC
few,TRBV6-6,TRBJ2-7,.,CASSYSGLYEQYF,TGTGCCAGCAGTTACTCGGGACTTTACGAGCAGTACTTC
.,TRBV28,TRBJ2-5,TRBD2,CASSNWGGQETQYF,TGTGCCAGCAGTAACTGGGGGGGCCAAGAGACCCAGTACTTC
.,TRBV5-6,TRBJ1-3,.,CASSRSLTGPLEHTIYF,TGTGCCAGCAGCCGGAGCTTGACAGGTCCTCTGGAACACACCATATATTTT
.,TRBV11-1,TRBJ2-2,TRBD1,CASSLAPGRGFGELFF,TGTGCCAGCAGCTTAGCTCCGGGCAGGGGGTTCGGGGAGCTGTTTTTT
.,TRBV4-2,TRBJ1-2,.,CASSPPSGFLVGYTF,TGTGCCAGCAGCCCCCCGAGCGGGTTTTTAGTTGGCTACACCTTC